This T cell receptor (beta chain) comes out of a study of immune cell composition in non-small cell lung cancer (dated by TCRdb to about 2017). A note on the overall study: Histologic subtype, mainly lung adenocarcinoma or squamous cell carcinoma, was assigned on the basis of H&E together with p63, CK5, Napsin A and TTF-1 immunohistochemistry. TCR-beta sequencing from Adaptive Biotechnologies was done on around 34 paired sets of NSCLC tumour and non-adjacent lung specimens and on approximately 28 tumour-only specimens. Supplementary cohort #1 consisted of approximately eleven lung adenocarcinoma cases with paired tumour/lung TCR-beta sequencing and with TIL populations generated to assess tumour reactivity. Several tumour specimens with TCR-beta data were rare histological subtypes and were excluded from the subtype comparisons. Broad study findings and their caveats: The reactivity cohort included only ten to eleven cases, and whether tumour-reactive clones share sequences with the dominant in vivo tumour-associated clones was not shown. No significant correlation was found between smoking pack-years and tumour TCR-beta clonality. Top 10 clone scores and productive clonality were significantly higher in lung squamous cell carcinoma than in lung adenocarcinoma tumours. Across around nine adenocarcinoma cases, TIL tumour reactivity correlated strongly with maximal tumour-associated clone frequency but not with overall clonality. Tumour-associated clones >0.5% were found in nearly half of NSCLC cases, namely in around 36% of adenocarcinomas versus 65% to 80% of squamous carcinomas.

A two-step multiplex PCR was used to amplify TCR-beta CDR3 regions from genomic DNA, and Illumina-compatible adaptors were added in the second step. As a commercial immunoSEQ service, TCR-beta immunosequencing was carried out on an Illumina platform. Per the authors' processing: Repertoires were summarised as Top 10 Clones, the percentage of T-cell templates from the ten most frequent sequences, and productive clonality. Productive clonality had a range of 0 to 1, where 1 means a monoclonal population. Using log10 scatter plots, tumour-associated clones were identified as sequences that made up at least 0.1% of tumour T-cell templates yet were absent from the matched non-adjacent lung. Student's t-tests were used for two-group comparisons, ANOVA was used for stages, and linear regression was used for relationships, with analyses conducted in GraphPad Prism7 and R. Not all clones reach the TCRdb copy of this immuneACCESS table, which keeps in-frame sequences only. Checked studies attribute under half of the gap to unresolved V genes and leave the rest unexplained. V, J and clone size derive from that table, while D and trimming were established from the DNA sequence. This sample holds 13,000 or so clones; more than 65% were observed only once. The ten largest make up more than 13% of the sample.

Genomic DNA was extracted with the QIAamp DNA kit from frozen aliquots of unsorted single-cell suspensions. Tumour samples were surgically resected non-small cell lung cancer tissue. Tissues arrived within 2 hours after resection and were immediately processed into single-cell suspensions. Tissue was mechanically dissociated and enzymatically digested with DNase I, collagenase I and hyaluronidase for roughly 28 minutes at 37 °C, then filtered and RBC-lysed. The CDR3 numbers 15 residues from cysteine through phenylalanine. The DNA shown is the 45-base CDR3, in frame from base 1. At the junction V is shortened by 1 base and J by 6 bases, with 13 bases in between. CDR1 and CDR2 are read off the germline V gene (reference sequence) as SEHNR and FQNEAQ. A remark on this clone: Its antigen is still unknown. Base qualities are not at hand, and no much larger clone is one base apart.

The V gene is TRBV7-9 and the J gene is TRBJ1-5; TRBD1 might be the D gene, on 6 matching bases. The sample consisted of lung tumor tissue. The clonotype was recovered from a human donor with non-small cell lung cancer. The bases read TGTGCCAGCAGCTTAGTTCTGGCAGGGGCTCAGCCCCAGCATTTT. It codes for CASSLVLAGAQPQHF.